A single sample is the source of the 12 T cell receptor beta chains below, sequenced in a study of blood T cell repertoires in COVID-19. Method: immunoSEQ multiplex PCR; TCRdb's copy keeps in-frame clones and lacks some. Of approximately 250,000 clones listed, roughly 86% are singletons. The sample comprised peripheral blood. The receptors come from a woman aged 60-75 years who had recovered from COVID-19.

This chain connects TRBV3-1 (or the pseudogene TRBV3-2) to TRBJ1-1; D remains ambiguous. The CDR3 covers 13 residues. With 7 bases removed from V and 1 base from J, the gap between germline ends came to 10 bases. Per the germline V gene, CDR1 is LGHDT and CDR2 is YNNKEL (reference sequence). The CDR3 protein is CASTNTPNTEAFF. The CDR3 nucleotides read TGTGCCAGCACCAACACCCCGAACACTGAAGCTTTCTTT.

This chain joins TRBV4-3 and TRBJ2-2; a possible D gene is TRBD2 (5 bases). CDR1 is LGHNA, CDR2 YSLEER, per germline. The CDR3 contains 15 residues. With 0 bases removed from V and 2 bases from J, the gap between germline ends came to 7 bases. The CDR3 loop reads CASSQDGVNTGELFF. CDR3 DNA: TGCGCCAGCAGCCAAGACGGGGTAAACACCGGGGAGCTGTTTTTT.

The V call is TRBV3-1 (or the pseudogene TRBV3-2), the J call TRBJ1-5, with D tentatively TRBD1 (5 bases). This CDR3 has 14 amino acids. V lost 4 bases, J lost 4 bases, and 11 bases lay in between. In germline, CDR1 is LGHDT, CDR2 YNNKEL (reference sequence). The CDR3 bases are TGTGCCAGCAGCCTCAGGGCAGGGAATCAGCCCCAGCATTTT. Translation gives CASSLRAGNQPQHF.

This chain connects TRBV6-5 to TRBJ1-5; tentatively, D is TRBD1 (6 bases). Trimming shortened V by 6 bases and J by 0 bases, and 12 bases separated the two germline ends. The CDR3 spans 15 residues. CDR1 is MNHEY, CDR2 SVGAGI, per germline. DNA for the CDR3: TGTGCCAGCAGCGCCCAGGGGCATAGCAATCAGCCCCAGCATTTT. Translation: CASSAQGHSNQPQHF.

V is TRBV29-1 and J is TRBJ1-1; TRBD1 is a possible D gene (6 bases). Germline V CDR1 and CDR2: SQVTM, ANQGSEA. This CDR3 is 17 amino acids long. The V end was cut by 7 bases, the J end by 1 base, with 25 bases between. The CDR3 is CSGSYRAITTSNTEAFF. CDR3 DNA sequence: TGCAGCGGATCGTACAGGGCTATTACCACTTCGAACACTGAAGCTTTCTTT.

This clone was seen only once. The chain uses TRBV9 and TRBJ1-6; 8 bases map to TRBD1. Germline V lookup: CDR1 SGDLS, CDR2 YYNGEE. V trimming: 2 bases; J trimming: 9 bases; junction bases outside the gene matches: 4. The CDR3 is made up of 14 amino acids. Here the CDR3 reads CASSVGTGGSPLHF. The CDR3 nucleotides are TGTGCCAGCAGCGTCGGGACAGGAGGTTCACCCCTCCACTTT.

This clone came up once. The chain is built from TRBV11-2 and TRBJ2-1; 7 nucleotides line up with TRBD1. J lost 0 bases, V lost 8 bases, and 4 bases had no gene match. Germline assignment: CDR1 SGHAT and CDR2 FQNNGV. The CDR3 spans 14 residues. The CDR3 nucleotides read TGTGCCAGCGGACAGGCGAGCTCCTACAATGAGCAGTTCTTC. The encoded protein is CASGQASSYNEQFF.

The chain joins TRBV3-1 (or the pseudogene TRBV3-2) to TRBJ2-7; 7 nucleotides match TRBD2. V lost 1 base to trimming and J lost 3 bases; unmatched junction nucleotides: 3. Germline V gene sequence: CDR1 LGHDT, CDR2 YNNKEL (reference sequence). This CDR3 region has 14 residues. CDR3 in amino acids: CASSQGPGGYEQYF. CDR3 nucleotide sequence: TGTGCCAGCAGCCAAGGACCGGGGGGCTACGAGCAGTACTTC.

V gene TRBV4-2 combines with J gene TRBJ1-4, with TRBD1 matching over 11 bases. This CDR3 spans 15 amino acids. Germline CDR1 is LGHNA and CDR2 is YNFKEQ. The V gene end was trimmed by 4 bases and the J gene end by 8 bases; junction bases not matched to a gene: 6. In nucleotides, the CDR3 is TGTGCCAGCAGCCGAGGACAGGGGGCAGAAGAAAAACTGTTTTTT. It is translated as CASSRGQGAEEKLFF.

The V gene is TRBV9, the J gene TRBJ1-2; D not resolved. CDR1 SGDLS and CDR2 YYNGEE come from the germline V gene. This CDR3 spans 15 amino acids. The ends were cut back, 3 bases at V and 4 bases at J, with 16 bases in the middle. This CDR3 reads CASSDYEGRGYGYTF. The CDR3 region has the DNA TGTGCCAGCAGCGACTATGAGGGTCGGGGCTATGGCTACACCTTC.

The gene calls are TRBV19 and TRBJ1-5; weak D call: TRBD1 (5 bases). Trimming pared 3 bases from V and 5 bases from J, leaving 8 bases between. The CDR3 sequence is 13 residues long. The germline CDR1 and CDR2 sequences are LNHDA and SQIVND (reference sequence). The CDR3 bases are TGTGCCAGTAGTATGGGCAGGGATCAGCCCCAGCATTTT. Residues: CASSMGRDQPQHF. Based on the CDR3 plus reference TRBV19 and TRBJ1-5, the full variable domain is DGGITQSPKYLFRKEGQNVTLSCEQNLNHDAMYWYRQDPGQGLRLIYYSQIVNDFQKGDIAEGYSVSREKKESFPLTVTSAQKNPTAFYLCASSMGRDQPQHFGDGTRLSIL.

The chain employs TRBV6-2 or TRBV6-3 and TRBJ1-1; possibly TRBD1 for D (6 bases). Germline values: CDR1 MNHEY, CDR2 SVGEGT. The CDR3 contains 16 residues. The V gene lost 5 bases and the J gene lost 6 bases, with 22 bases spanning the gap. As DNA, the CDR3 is TGTGCCAGCAGTCGAACGACAGGTGCCCAAAGGGCTGAAGCTTTCTTT. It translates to CASSRTTGAQRAEAFF.